This T cell receptor (beta chain) was sequenced during a study of OX40 agonist ivuxolimab in advanced cancers. Study information: With ivuxolimab, an agonistic anti-OX40 (CD134) antibody, patients were treated. All patients had ivuxolimab intravenously every 2 weeks at 0.01 to 10 mg/kg. The mean age was 60 years, ranging from about 23 to 79, with approximately 85% of participants male. Points from the study as a whole: At 0.1 to 3.0 mg/kg and by week 6, CD4+ and CD8+ T cells in the blood had expanded clonally.

Sequencing was performed with immunoSEQ multiplex PCR; in TCRdb, only in-frame clones are kept and a portion is missing. The table lists tens of thousands of clones, over 75% of them singletons. The CDR3 has 13 amino acids. V was trimmed by 6 bases and J by 1 base, leaving 10 bases between them. The V gene's germline CDR1 is SQVTM and CDR2 ANQGSEA. As for this clone: Its cognate antigen is unknown.

The rearrangement uses TRBV29-1 and TRBJ1-3; D is uncertain. The receptor comes from an adult with an advanced solid tumor such as melanoma, head and neck, liver or kidney cancer. The sequenced sample was CD4+ or CD8+ T cells sorted from blood, obtained in a trial of the OX40 agonist ivuxolimab. CDR3 in DNA: TGCAGCGTGACGGAGAATTCTGGAAACACCATATATTTT. Translated, it gives CSVTENSGNTIYF.